This T cell receptor (beta chain) was sequenced for a study of blood T cell repertoires in COVID-19. CDR1 is SGDLS and CDR2 is YYNGEE in the germline V gene. V lost 0 bases, J lost 6 bases, and 5 bases stayed unmatched. The CDR3 is 16 residues long. In the original processing: From reference gene primer amplification, estimates of nucleated cell counts were derived. Profiled with immunoSEQ multiplex PCR; TCRdb holds only in-frame clones, not every one. V and J calls and clone size are copied from that table; D and trimming were computed from the DNA. The repertoire holds some 300,000 clones, with more than 80% as singletons.

The sample was peripheral blood. This sequence joins TRBV9 and TRBJ2-7, with 14 bases fitting TRBD2. The origin of this receptor is a woman in her fifties or sixties with COVID-19, enrolled during active disease. In nucleotides, the CDR3 is TGTGCCAGCAGCGTAGGGGGACTAGCGGGAGAGGGCGAGCAGTACTTC. Amino acid sequence: CASSVGGLAGEGEQYF.